The 7 T cell receptor beta chains below were found in one sample sequenced in a study of cytomegalovirus exposure and HLA in healthy donors. PCR was performed using 60 Vbeta and 13 Jbeta primers. Clones were read by immunoSEQ multiplex PCR, and TCRdb kept only the in-frame ones, dropping some. The profile shows about 170,000 clones, approximately 83% of them singletons. Sequencing used PBMCs. These receptors came from a boy younger than 10 in good health and CMV-seronegative.

Notes on this clone: Other DNA sequences in the same sample also yield this CDR3. CDR3 nucleotides: TGCGCCAGCAGCTTGACTAGCGGAAGCACAGATACGCAGTATTTT. This encodes CASSLTSGSTDTQYF. V gene TRBV5-1 combines with J gene TRBJ2-3; TRBD2 aligns across 8 bases. There are 15 residues in the CDR3. The V gene's germline CDR1 is SGHRS and CDR2 YFSETQ. The J segment lost 0 bases and the V segment lost 1 base, leaving 1 base of the junction unmatched.

J is TRBJ2-7 and V is TRBV6-5, with D tentatively TRBD2 (5 bases). The CDR3 has 15 residues. Trimming left V 0 bases short and J 7 bases short, with 16 bases between. Germline V gives CDR1 MNHEY, CDR2 SVGAGI. The CDR3 coding sequence is TGTGCCAGCAGTTACTCCTGGACTTCGGGCATAGAGCAGTACTTC. Its protein is CASSYSWTSGIEQYF.

The rearrangement links TRBV10-3 to TRBJ2-1; the match to TRBD1 covers 9 bases. Germline values: CDR1 ENHRY, CDR2 SYGVKD. There are 16 residues in the CDR3. The V and J ends lost 1 base and 3 bases, in that order; junction bases with no gene match: 4. CDR3 sequence: CAISEFWDRDYNEQFF. CDR3 nucleotide sequence: TGTGCCATCAGTGAGTTCTGGGACAGGGACTACAATGAGCAGTTCTTC.

This clone was found once. The chain is built from TRBV6-1 and TRBJ1-5; 9 nucleotides align to TRBD1. The CDR3 covers 15 residues. J gave up 1 base and V 3 bases, and 1 base lay outside the gene matches. CDR1 and CDR2 from the germline V gene are MNHNS and SASEGT. The CDR3, as DNA: TGTGCCAGCAGTGAGGGACAGGGAAGCAATCAGCCCCAGCATTTT. Amino acids: CASSEGQGSNQPQHF.

This chain joins TRBV9 and TRBJ2-7; TRBD2 aligns across 10 bases. Germline CDR1 SGDLS, CDR2 YYNGEE. The CDR3 is made up of 16 amino acids. Trimming at V came to 4 bases and at J to 6 bases, leaving 13 bases not matched to a gene. The CDR3 protein is CASSPDPSGRASEQYF. The CDR3 nucleotides read TGTGCCAGCAGCCCCGACCCCAGCGGGAGGGCCAGCGAGCAGTACTTC.

This clone was observed a few times. V and J are TRBV11-2 and TRBJ1-4; 8 bases fit TRBD1. V gave up 5 bases and J gave up 5 bases; unmatched junction bases: 7. Germline V gives CDR1 SGHAT, CDR2 FQNNGV. This CDR3 is built from 15 residues. The CDR3 reads CASSQTGQVNEKLFF. DNA of the CDR3: TGTGCCAGCAGCCAAACGGGACAGGTCAATGAAAAACTGTTTTTT.

CDR3 coding DNA: TGTGCCAGCAGCTCGTGGACTAGCGGGAGATTGATCCCCCGCAATGAGCAGTTCTTC. Translation: CASSSWTSGRLIPRNEQFF. The V gene is TRBV5-6, the J gene TRBJ2-1; TRBD2 aligns across 13 bases. The CDR3 is 19 amino acids. In germline, CDR1 is SGHDT, CDR2 YYEEEE. V lost 3 bases and J lost 6; bases outside the gene matches: 15.